The sequence of this TCR beta chain was determined in a study of early stage breast cancer tumors. As for the study in general: Most invasive tumors, about 80% of the 16, were ER+/PR+/HER2-.

As to this clone: Its antigen remains unidentified.

V was shortened by 1 base and J by 7 bases, with 14 bases between the two germline ends. The CDR3 is made up of 15 amino acids. Per germline, CDR1 MNHEY and CDR2 SMNVEV (reference sequence). TCRdb's copy holds only in-frame clones and misses some; the assay was immunoSEQ multiplex PCR. The table records about 69,000 clones, around 80% of them present only once. Study conclusions and caveats: Compared with adjacent normal breast, tumors showed 2 to 2.5-fold denser, more clonal T cells. Functional markers like CD4, CD8 and FOXP3 were missed in bulk sequencing.

Sequenced material: blood. The chain is built from TRBV27 and TRBJ2-1, with D tentatively TRBD2 (6 bases). This sequence originates from a person aged 40 to 49 with breast cancer. CDR3 in DNA: TGTGCCAGCAGTTTATTTCGACTAGGCAGAAATGAGCAGTTCTTC. Encoded protein: CASSLFRLGRNEQFF.